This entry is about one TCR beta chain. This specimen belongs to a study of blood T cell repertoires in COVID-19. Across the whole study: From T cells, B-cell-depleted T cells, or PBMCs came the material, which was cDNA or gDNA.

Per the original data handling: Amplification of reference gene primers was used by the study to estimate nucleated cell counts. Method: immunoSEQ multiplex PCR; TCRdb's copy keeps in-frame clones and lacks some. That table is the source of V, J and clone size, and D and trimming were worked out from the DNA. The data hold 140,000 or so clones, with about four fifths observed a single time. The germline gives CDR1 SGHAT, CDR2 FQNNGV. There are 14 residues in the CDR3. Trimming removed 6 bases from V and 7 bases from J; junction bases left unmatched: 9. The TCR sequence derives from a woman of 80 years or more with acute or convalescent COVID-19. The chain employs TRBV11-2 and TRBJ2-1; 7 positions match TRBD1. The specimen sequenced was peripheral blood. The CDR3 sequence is CASSSYRGRNEQFF. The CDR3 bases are TGTGCCAGCAGTTCCTACAGGGGTAGGAATGAGCAGTTCTTC.